Below, 27 T cell receptor beta chains from the same sample are listed, as sequenced in a study of OX40 agonist ivuxolimab in advanced cancers. The table came from immunoSEQ multiplex PCR; TCRdb's copy has only in-frame clones and leaves some out. The table lists tens of thousands of clones, around 87% of them singletons. The sequenced sample was CD4+ or CD8+ T cells sorted from blood, obtained in a trial of the OX40 agonist ivuxolimab. These receptors all stem from an adult with an advanced solid tumor such as melanoma, head and neck, liver or kidney cancer.

The V gene is TRBV4-1, the J gene TRBJ1-3, with D possibly being TRBD1 (6 bases). This CDR3 spans 17 amino acids. V lost 2 bases, J lost 1 base, and 15 bases lay in between. Germline V CDR1 and CDR2: MGHRA, YSYEKL. DNA of the CDR3: TGCGCCAGCAGCCAAAATTATAGGGGGAGTTCTGGAAACACCATATATTTT. The encoded protein is CASSQNYRGSSGNTIYF.

The CDR3 DNA reads as TGTGCCAGCAGTTTAGCGGCGGGGACTGAAGCTTTCTTT. This sequence encodes CASSLAAGTEAFF. The V and J genes are TRBV27 and TRBJ1-1; D unresolved. Germline V gene sequence: CDR1 MNHEY, CDR2 SMNVEV (reference sequence). The CDR3 loop spans 13 amino acids. The V and J ends lost 2 bases and 5 bases respectively, with 9 bases between them.

The count of this clone is one. V gene TRBV9 combines with J gene TRBJ2-2, with D maybe TRBD1 (5 bases). V was cut by 0 bases and J by 6 bases, with 12 bases left in between. CDR1 and CDR2 (germline): SGDLS, YYNGEE. The length of the CDR3 is 15 residues. Here the CDR3 DNA reads TGTGCCAGCAGCGTAGGACAGACCATCGCCGGGGAGCTGTTTTTT. This gives the protein CASSVGQTIAGELFF. The full variable domain, completed using reference TRBV9 and TRBJ2-2, is DSGVTQTPKHLITATGQRVTLRCSPRSGDLSVYWYQQSLDQGLQFLIQYYNGEERAKGNILERFSAQQFPDLHSELNLSSLELGDSALYFCASSVGQTIAGELFFGEGSRLTVL.

The chain links TRBV5-8 to TRBJ2-7, with 9 bases identical to TRBD2. Unmatched junction bases numbered 3, after V lost 0 bases and J lost 2 bases. The CDR3 totals 15 residues. Germline V gene data show CDR1 as SGHTS and CDR2 as YDEGEE. The CDR3 DNA reads TGTGCCAGCAGCTTGGAGGCTAGCGGGGCCTACGAGCAGTACTTC. It translates to CASSLEASGAYEQYF.

This chain connects TRBV18 to TRBJ2-1, with D hard to call. Germline values: CDR1 KGHSH, CDR2 LQKENI. Trimming shortened V by 0 bases and J by 0 bases, and 6 bases separated the two germline ends. The CDR3 spans 15 residues. CDR3 amino acids: CASSPPASSYNEQFF. The CDR3 region has the DNA TGTGCCAGCTCACCACCGGCCAGCTCCTACAATGAGCAGTTCTTC. Based on the CDR3 plus reference TRBV18 and TRBJ2-1, the full variable domain is NAGVMQNPRHLVRRRGQEARLRCSPMKGHSHVYWYRQLPEEGLKFMVYLQKENIIDESGMPKERFSAEFPKEGPSILRIQQVVRGDSAAYFCASSPPASSYNEQFFGPGTRLTVL.

This clone occurred a few times. This chain uses TRBV4-2 with TRBJ2-3; 9 nucleotides line up with TRBD2. This CDR3 has 16 amino acids. Germline loops: CDR1 LGHNA, CDR2 YNFKEQ. The V and J ends lost 0 bases and 6 bases, in that order; junction bases with no gene match: 7. The CDR3 DNA reads TGTGCCAGCAGCCAAGATCTAGGCGGGGGGGGTGATACGCAGTATTTT. It encodes CASSQDLGGGGDTQYF.

CDR3 region: CASSQDRKVLYF. The CDR3 bases are TGCGCCAGCAGCCAAGATCGGAAGGTGCTGTACTTC. V usage is TRBV4-1 and J usage is TRBJ2-7; D is unresolved. This CDR3 comprises 12 residues. Germline CDR1 and CDR2: MGHRA and YSYEKL. V lost 0 bases and J 12 bases, leaving 12 bases between the germline ends.

This clone showed up just a few times. The chain carries TRBV30 and TRBJ1-1, with a weak D call TRBD1 (5 bases). This CDR3 is 11 amino acids long. The germline gives CDR1 GTSNPN, CDR2 SVGIG (reference sequence). Trimming pared 5 bases from V and 2 bases from J, leaving 6 bases between. The CDR3 loop reads CAWDRNTEAFF. The CDR3 region has the DNA TGTGCCTGGGACAGAAACACTGAAGCTTTCTTT. The full variable domain, with the rest looked up from reference TRBV30 and TRBJ1-1, is SQTIHQWPATLVQPVGSPLSLECTVEGTSNPNLYWYRQAAGRGLQLLFYSVGIGQISSEVPQNLSASRPQDRQFILSSKKLLLSDSGFYLCAWDRNTEAFFGQGTRLTVV.

The chain has TRBV5-8 and TRBJ2-2; TRBD2 agrees at 9 bases. The CDR3 contains 14 residues. Germline lookup yields CDR1 SGHTS and CDR2 YDEGEE. Germline trimming cut 6 bases from V and 3 bases from J; bases unmatched to any gene: 3. The CDR3, as DNA: TGTGCCAGCAATAGACTAGCGGACACCGGGGAGCTGTTTTTT. It yields the protein CASNRLADTGELFF.

This rearrangement joins TRBV11-2 to TRBJ1-2; a weak D match, TRBD1 (6 bases). The germline gives CDR1 SGHAT, CDR2 FQNNGV. V was pared by 5 bases and J by 4 bases, with 11 bases between. This CDR3 is 13 amino acids long. The CDR3, as DNA: TGTGCCAGCAGCCCCGGGGGGGCCTATGGCTACACCTTC. Its protein is CASSPGGAYGYTF.

The V and J genes are TRBV19 and TRBJ2-5, with D possibly matching TRBD1 (6 bases). The CDR3 loop spans 15 amino acids. With 5 bases removed from V and 2 bases from J, the gap between germline ends came to 15 bases. Per germline, CDR1 LNHDA and CDR2 SQIVND (reference sequence). CDR3 region: CASSEGDTLQETQYF. CDR3 in DNA: TGTGCCAGTAGTGAAGGGGACACCCTACAAGAGACCCAGTACTTC.

This chain joins TRBV18 and TRBJ2-1; 8 bases are a match to TRBD2. J lost 0 bases, V lost 4 bases, and 2 bases had no gene match. CDR3 size: 15 residues. Germline V gene sequence: CDR1 KGHSH, CDR2 LQKENI. This CDR3 is CASSLAGTSYNEQFF. The CDR3 nucleotides are TGTGCCAGCTCACTAGCGGGGACCTCCTACAATGAGCAGTTCTTC.

The V call is TRBV11-1, the J call TRBJ1-2, with TRBD1 matching over 8 bases. The CDR3 loop spans 15 amino acids. Unmatched junction bases numbered 10, after V lost 4 bases and J lost 6 bases. Germline loops: CDR1 SGHAT, CDR2 FQDESV (reference sequence). The CDR3 sequence: CASSSDDRGLNGYTF. The CDR3 DNA is TGTGCCAGCAGCTCAGATGACAGGGGATTGAATGGCTACACCTTC.

The genes are TRBV30 and TRBJ1-1; D perhaps matches TRBD1 (6 bases). This CDR3 contains 13 residues. Germline-derived CDR1 and CDR2 are GTSNPN and SVGIG (reference sequence). V dropped 6 bases and J dropped 1 base, with 12 bases sitting between them. CDR3 DNA: TGTGCCTGTAGAACAGGGTGGAACACTGAAGCTTTCTTT. Translated: CACRTGWNTEAFF.

This clone was counted a single time. V is TRBV19 and J is TRBJ1-6, with D unclear. Trimming stripped 3 bases from V and 7 bases from J, with 13 bases between. This CDR3 region has 15 residues. Germline CDR1 and CDR2: LNHDA and SQIVND (reference sequence). CDR3 sequence (DNA): TGTGCCAGTAGTATCGGAGAGGGATTAAATTCACCCCTCCACTTT. The encoded protein is CASSIGEGLNSPLHF.

J is TRBJ2-3 and V is TRBV6-1; 12 nucleotides line up with TRBD1. The CDR3 length is 18 residues. Germline assignment: CDR1 MNHNS and CDR2 SASEGT. Trimming cost V 1 base and J 2 bases; bases outside gene matches: 7. The chain's CDR3 is CASSEDPPGQGATDTQYF. The CDR3 DNA follows: TGTGCCAGCAGTGAAGATCCACCGGGACAGGGGGCCACAGATACGCAGTATTTT.

The chain links TRBV9 to TRBJ2-3; D unresolved. The CDR3 loop spans 13 amino acids. With 6 bases removed from V and 6 bases from J, the gap between germline ends came to 14 bases. In germline, CDR1 is SGDLS, CDR2 YYNGEE. The CDR3 protein is CASNTDPLDTQYF. CDR3 sequence (DNA): TGTGCCAGCAACACTGACCCTCTGGATACGCAGTATTTT.

The chain carries TRBV5-1 and TRBJ1-5; tentatively, D is TRBD1 (5 bases). The V gene lost 0 bases and the J gene lost 4 bases, with 5 bases spanning the gap. Germline V CDR1 and CDR2: SGHRS, YFSETQ. The CDR3 is 13 amino acids. The CDR3 DNA is TGCGCCAGCAGCTTGGACAGGAATCAGCCCCAGCATTTT. This sequence encodes CASSLDRNQPQHF.

This chain connects TRBV27 to TRBJ2-6; D unclear. Germline lookup yields CDR1 MNHEY and CDR2 SMNVEV (reference sequence). CDR3 length: 17 residues. Trimming cost V 4 bases and J 3 bases, with 16 bases left between them. CDR3 coding DNA: TGTGCCAGCAGTTCCTCGCAGGTCTTCGGTGGGGCCAACGTCCTGACTTTC. Translation: CASSSSQVFGGANVLTF.

The chain carries TRBV7-5 and TRBJ2-6; TRBD2, the table's D call, lacks a check against the DNA. TRBV7-5 is termed a pseudogene. The CDR3 is 21 residues long. For the CDR3, the DNA is TGTGTCAGAAGCCTATTACCGGGACTAGCGGGGGGTATCTCTGGGGCCAACGTCCTGACTTTC. Its translation: CVRSLLPGLAGGISGANVLTF.

The CDR3 DNA reads TGCGCCAGCAGCCAAGGGACTAGCGGGATGTACAATGAGCAGTTCTTC. It specifies CASSQGTSGMYNEQFF. The chain combines TRBV4-1 with TRBJ2-1, with 12 bases aligning to TRBD2. From germline, CDR1 is MGHRA and CDR2 YSYEKL. The V and J ends lost 1 base and 4 bases, in that order; junction bases with no gene match: 2. CDR3 length: 16 amino acids.

J is TRBJ2-3 and V is TRBV5-1, with 12 bases aligning to TRBD2. The germline V gene has CDR1 SGHRS and CDR2 YFSETQ. V lost 0 bases, J lost 1 base, and 0 bases stayed unmatched. The CDR3 sequence is 16 residues long. The CDR3 bases are TGCGCCAGCAGCTTGGGGACTAGCGGGGGCACAGATACGCAGTATTTT. Its protein product is CASSLGTSGGTDTQYF.

The chain links TRBV6-5 to TRBJ2-5, with D tentatively TRBD1 (6 bases). The CDR3 is 14 residues long. Germline V lookup: CDR1 MNHEY, CDR2 SVGAGI. With 7 bases removed from V and 2 bases from J, the gap between germline ends came to 14 bases. This chain's CDR3 is CASNSGELQETQYF. In DNA, the CDR3 is TGTGCCAGCAATTCAGGGGAATTGCAAGAGACCCAGTACTTC.

CDR3 loop: CASSEIPGTSGQETQYF. The CDR3 nucleotides are TGTGCCAGCAGTGAAATTCCCGGGACTAGCGGCCAAGAGACCCAGTACTTC. The V call is TRBV6-1, the J call TRBJ2-5; 11 bases map to TRBD2. CDR1 and CDR2 from the germline V gene are MNHNS and SASEGT. This CDR3 region has 17 residues. The junction had 6 bases not matched to a gene; V was cut back by 2 bases and J by 1 base.

J is TRBJ2-1 and V is TRBV7-9; the D gene could be TRBD1 or TRBD2 (5 bases each). V was trimmed by 10 bases and J by 5 bases, leaving 18 bases between them. Germline CDR1 reads SEHNR; CDR2 reads FQNEAQ (reference sequence). CDR3 length equals 14 residues. CDR3 region: CATKGLGLHNEQFF. Here the CDR3 DNA reads TGTGCCACTAAGGGGCTCGGACTCCACAATGAGCAGTTCTTC. Based on the CDR3 plus reference TRBV7-9 and TRBJ2-1, the full variable domain is DTGVSQNPRHKITKRGQNVTFRCDPISEHNRLYWYRQTLGQGPEFLTYFQNEAQLEKSRLLSDRFSAERPKGSFSTLEIQRTEQGDSAMYLCATKGLGLHNEQFFGPGTRLTVL.

This chain connects TRBV5-5 to TRBJ1-1, with D possibly matching TRBD1 (6 bases). This CDR3 is built from 15 residues. Per the germline V gene, CDR1 is SGHKS and CDR2 is YYEKEE (reference sequence). The V end was cut by 4 bases, the J end by 1 base, with 14 bases between. CDR3 DNA sequence: TGTGCCAGCAGCCCTTCGGCAGGGGAGAACACTGAAGCTTTCTTT. It yields the protein CASSPSAGENTEAFF. Together with reference TRBV5-5 and TRBJ1-1, the CDR3 gives the full variable domain: DAGVTQSPTHLIKTRGQQVTLRCSPISGHKSVSWYQQVLGQGPQFIFQYYEKEERGRGNFPDRFSARQFPNYSSELNVNALLLGDSALYLCASSPSAGENTEAFFGQGTRLTVV.

This chain connects TRBV4-2 to TRBJ2-3, with 7 bases aligning to TRBD2. Germline CDR1 and CDR2: LGHNA and YNFKEQ. V lost 0 bases, J lost 3 bases, and 9 bases stayed unmatched. The CDR3 consists of 17 residues. CDR3 nucleotides: TGTGCCAGCAGCCAAGATTTGCAGCGGGGTCAGACAGATACGCAGTATTTT. It is translated as CASSQDLQRGQTDTQYF.